This entry lists 27 T cell receptor beta chains sequenced from one sample in a study of blood T cell repertoires in COVID-19 (dated by TCRdb to 2020 to 2022). Library construction relied on the immunoSEQ multiplex PCR assay. TCRdb took over this immuneACCESS table, retaining in-frame rearrangements with V and J assigned. Such tables are incomplete; in checked studies, under half of the missing clones stem from an unresolved V gene, and the remainder is unexplained. For this sample there are around 240,000 clones; 91% appear just once. The ten biggest clones cover 0.95% to 1.5% of the sample. Specimen: PBMCs or T cells enriched from blood (not recorded which). Source of these receptors: a human donor in a cohort exposed to, infected with or recovered from COVID-19 (not recorded which). The donor label of this sample is uncertain.

The gene calls are TRBV5-1 and TRBJ2-3; TRBD2 aligns across 11 bases. V dropped 4 bases and J dropped 3; count of bases not matched to a gene: 7. Germline CDR1 is SGHRS and CDR2 is YFSETQ. This CDR3 has 16 amino acids. The CDR3 here is CASSIGLAGGTDTQYF. The CDR3 coding sequence is TGCGCCAGCAGCATAGGCCTAGCGGGGGGTACAGATACGCAGTATTTT.

CDR3 in DNA: TGCGCCAGCAGCTTGTTACAGGGGGGGCACTACGAGCAGTACTTC. Translated, it gives CASSLLQGGHYEQYF. This chain links TRBV5-1 with TRBJ2-7; D perhaps matches TRBD1 (8 bases). The V gene's germline CDR1 is SGHRS and CDR2 YFSETQ. CDR3 length: 15 amino acids. V shed 1 base and J shed 3 bases, with 14 bases lying between them. Looking up the rest from reference TRBV5-1 and TRBJ2-7 gives the full variable domain: KAGVTQTPRYLIKTRGQQVTLSCSPISGHRSVSWYQQTPGQGLQFLFEYFSETQRNKGNFPGRFSGRQFSNSRSEMNVSTLELGDSALYLCASSLLQGGHYEQYFGPGTRLTVT.

The chain employs TRBV5-4 and TRBJ1-6; TRBD1 might be the D (6 bases). Germline V lookup: CDR1 SGHNT, CDR2 YYREEE (reference sequence). Trimming cost V 5 bases and J 7 bases, with 10 bases left between them. The length of the CDR3 is 13 residues. The CDR3 nucleotides are TGTGCCAGCAGGGGGGCTGGGAATTCACCCCTCCACTTT. It yields the protein CASRGAGNSPLHF.

This chain joins TRBV4-1 and TRBJ2-5, with D hard to call. The germline CDR1 and CDR2 sequences are MGHRA and YSYEKL. Deletions cut 3 bases from V and 4 bases from J, with 15 bases between. The CDR3 has 15 amino acids. The CDR3 DNA sequence: TGCGCCAGCAGCCAGGTCGGTACAGTAGGAGAGACCCAGTACTTC. It is translated as CASSQVGTVGETQYF.

This clone was observed a handful of times. V and J are TRBV10-3 and TRBJ2-1; 10 nucleotides match TRBD2. V was pared by 7 bases and J by 0 bases, with 6 bases of the junction left unmatched. CDR3 length equals 16 residues. CDR1 is ENHRY and CDR2 is SYGVKD in the germline V gene. CDR3 protein: CAITATSGPSYNEQFF. CDR3 in DNA: TGTGCCATCACCGCGACTAGCGGGCCCTCCTACAATGAGCAGTTCTTC.

This clone was detected only once. The chain is built from TRBV9 and TRBJ1-6, with TRBD1 matching 11 bases. The CDR3 length is 17 residues. Trimming removed 1 base from V and 6 bases from J; junction bases left unmatched: 6. Per germline, CDR1 SGDLS and CDR2 YYNGEE. The CDR3 DNA reads TGTGCCAGCAGCGTATCAACAGGGACAGGGGGTAATTCACCCCTCCACTTT. Its protein product is CASSVSTGTGGNSPLHF.

This chain connects TRBV4-1 to TRBJ1-2; 7 bases fit TRBD1. Per the germline V gene, CDR1 is MGHRA and CDR2 is YSYEKL. The CDR3 runs to 16 residues. With V trimmed by 0 bases and J by 6 bases, 10 bases remained unmatched. CDR3 residues: CASSQELGGYLDGYTF. CDR3 bases: TGCGCCAGCAGCCAAGAGTTAGGGGGCTATCTCGATGGCTACACCTTC.

The chain has TRBV5-5 and TRBJ2-7; D perhaps matches TRBD2 (5 bases). The CDR3 has 14 residues. Germline V lookup: CDR1 SGHKS, CDR2 YYEKEE (reference sequence). Trimming took off 2 bases at V and 3 bases at J, with 12 bases between the two ends. CDR3 in amino acids: CASSFPSRGYEQYF. CDR3 nucleotide sequence: TGTGCCAGCAGCTTCCCAAGTCGGGGCTACGAGCAGTACTTC.

This clone is a singleton in its sample. The chain joins TRBV27 to TRBJ1-5, with 8 bases that match TRBD1. CDR1 is MNHEY, CDR2 SMNVEV, per germline (reference sequence). The CDR3 contains 17 residues. The junction had 15 bases not matched to a gene; V was cut back by 5 bases and J by 6 bases. The CDR3 region is CASSPYPGTGRGQPQHF. DNA of the CDR3: TGTGCCAGCAGTCCCTACCCGGGGACAGGCCGAGGTCAGCCCCAGCATTTT.

The chain combines TRBV3-1 (or the pseudogene TRBV3-2) with TRBJ1-3; a weak D match, TRBD1 (6 bases). Germline CDR1 reads LGHDT; CDR2 reads YNNKEL (reference sequence). CDR3 length: 11 residues. V was trimmed by 5 bases and J by 8 bases, leaving 7 bases between them. The chain's CDR3 is CASSAGDTIYF. The DNA for the CDR3 is TGTGCCAGCAGCGCAGGGGACACCATATATTTT.

V usage is TRBV11-3 and J usage is TRBJ2-7, with D possibly TRBD1 on 6 matching bases. The germline V and J ends were trimmed by 0 bases and 4 bases, with 7 bases remaining between them. Germline CDR1 is SGHNT and CDR2 is YENEEA. The CDR3 is 13 residues long. CDR3: CASSLEGGYEQYF. CDR3 bases: TGTGCCAGCAGCTTAGAAGGGGGTTACGAGCAGTACTTC.

In its sample, this clone was seen once. The CDR3 DNA follows: TGTGCCAGTAGTATATCGGGGCAGGGGGCCGTCTATGGCTACACCTTC. Translated: CASSISGQGAVYGYTF. The chain links TRBV19 to TRBJ1-2; 8 positions agree with TRBD1. V shed 2 bases, J shed 4 bases, and the junction held 9 bases outside the gene matches. CDR3 size: 16 residues. Germline CDR1 and CDR2: LNHDA and SQIVND (reference sequence).

The chain uses TRBV19 and TRBJ1-6; D is undetermined. Germline assignment: CDR1 LNHDA and CDR2 SQIVND (reference sequence). This CDR3 spans 18 amino acids. Trimming left V 11 bases short and J 2 bases short, with 25 bases between. The CDR3: CAFLGAPGSLAYNSPLHF. CDR3 DNA: TGTGCCTTCCTGGGTGCGCCGGGTTCCCTTGCCTATAATTCACCCCTCCACTTT.

The chain has TRBV7-9 and TRBJ1-5; 7 bases are shared with TRBD1. V trimming: 6 bases; J trimming: 3 bases; junction bases outside the gene matches: 8. The CDR3 has 15 residues. Germline loops: CDR1 SEHNR, CDR2 FQNEAQ (reference sequence). For the CDR3, the DNA is TGTGCCAGCAGTAACGGGACAGCTTACAATCAGCCCCAGCATTTT. Translated: CASSNGTAYNQPQHF. Full variable domain (remainder filled in from reference TRBV7-9 and TRBJ1-5): DTGVSQNPRHKITKRGQNVTFRCDPISEHNRLYWYRQTLGQGPEFLTYFQNEAQLEKSRLLSDRFSAERPKGSFSTLEIQRTEQGDSAMYLCASSNGTAYNQPQHFGDGTRLSIL.

This sequence joins TRBV18 and TRBJ1-5; D may be TRBD1 (6 bases). The CDR3 loop spans 16 amino acids. Germline CDR1 reads KGHSH; CDR2 reads LQKENI. The V gene lost 6 bases and the J gene lost 2 bases, with 17 bases spanning the gap. DNA of the CDR3: TGTGCCAGCTCGCAACCGACAGGACCTCGCAATCAGCCCCAGCATTTT. It translates to CASSQPTGPRNQPQHF.

The chain joins TRBV5-1 to TRBJ2-7, with 8 bases fitting TRBD1. This CDR3 region has 15 residues. Germline-derived CDR1 and CDR2 are SGHRS and YFSETQ. Losses at the gene ends were 4 bases for V and 3 bases for J; bases not matched to a gene: 9. Written as DNA, the CDR3 is TGCGCCAGCAGCCCGGGACAGGCAAAAAGCTACGAGCAGTACTTC. It codes for CASSPGQAKSYEQYF.

CDR3 amino acids: CASSFAGVPEAFF. The CDR3 coding sequence is TGTGCCAGCAGTTTTGCAGGGGTTCCTGAAGCTTTCTTT. The chain recombines TRBV27 with TRBJ1-1; maybe TRBD1 (6 bases). Germline V gives CDR1 MNHEY, CDR2 SMNVEV (reference sequence). The CDR3 sequence is 13 residues long. Trimming removed 3 bases at V and 6 bases at J, with 11 bases between.

This chain joins TRBV5-5 and TRBJ1-1; maybe TRBD1 (5 bases). Germline V gives CDR1 SGHKS, CDR2 YYEKEE (reference sequence). Trimming left V 4 bases short and J 6 bases short, with 7 bases between. The CDR3 consists of 11 residues. CDR3 sequence reads: CASSGRAEAFF. In DNA, the CDR3 is TGTGCCAGCAGCGGCAGGGCTGAAGCTTTCTTT.

This chain uses TRBV5-1 with TRBJ2-1; possibly TRBD2 for D (7 bases). The CDR3 consists of 13 residues. V gave up 4 bases and J gave up 6 bases, with 11 bases separating them. Germline-derived CDR1 and CDR2 are SGHRS and YFSETQ. The CDR3 DNA follows: TGCGCCAGCAGCGGGGGGGCTTTCAATGAGCAGTTCTTC. Amino acid sequence: CASSGGAFNEQFF.

The chain uses TRBV24-1 and TRBJ2-7; 8 bases match TRBD1. The CDR3 consists of 17 residues. Germline lookup yields CDR1 KGHDR and CDR2 SFDVKD. V lost 4 bases, J lost 3 bases, and 13 bases stayed unmatched. Written as DNA, the CDR3 is TGTGCCACCAGTGACAATGACCGGGACAGGCAATGCTACGAGCAGTACTTC. Translating gives CATSDNDRDRQCYEQYF.

This chain connects TRBV10-1 to TRBJ2-5; TRBD1 matches 7 bases. CDR1 is WNHNN and CDR2 is SYGVQD in the germline V gene (reference sequence). Unmatched junction bases numbered 5, after V lost 5 bases and J lost 2 bases. The CDR3 is 14 amino acids. In DNA form, the CDR3 reads TGCGCCAGCAGTCCAGGGGGACCGCAAGAGACCCAGTACTTC. Translating it yields CASSPGGPQETQYF.

This clone was found once. The chain links TRBV19 to TRBJ1-5; 7 bases are a match to TRBD1. Germline CDR1 and CDR2: LNHDA and SQIVND (reference sequence). The CDR3 has 15 amino acids. J lost 4 bases, V lost 11 bases, and 14 bases had no gene match. CDR3: CASAATGIWNQPQHF. The CDR3 bases are TGTGCCTCCGCTGCGACAGGGATTTGGAATCAGCCCCAGCATTTT.

This rearrangement joins TRBV5-1 to TRBJ1-1, with D maybe TRBD1 (5 bases). Trimming left V 5 bases short and J 0 bases short, with 11 bases between. This CDR3 comprises 14 residues. The germline gives CDR1 SGHRS, CDR2 YFSETQ. CDR3 sequence: CASSYDSLNTEAFF. The CDR3 bases are TGCGCCAGCAGTTACGACAGTTTGAACACTGAAGCTTTCTTT.

The genes are TRBV9 and TRBJ2-5, with TRBD1 identical over 7 bases. CDR3 length equals 16 residues. J lost 1 base, V lost 0 bases, and 6 bases had no gene match. The germline V gene encodes CDR1 SGDLS and CDR2 YYNGEE. This CDR3 is CASSVVPGGIQETQYF. The CDR3 DNA reads TGTGCCAGCAGCGTAGTGCCAGGGGGTATCCAAGAGACCCAGTACTTC.

This clone has only one observation. The genes are TRBV27 and TRBJ2-2, with 8 bases identical to TRBD2. This CDR3 has 16 residues. After removal of 8 bases from V and 5 bases from J, the junction contained 13 bases not matched to a gene. The germline V gene encodes CDR1 MNHEY and CDR2 SMNVEV (reference sequence). The CDR3 protein is CASHPSVAGLTGELFF. Here the CDR3 DNA reads TGTGCCAGCCACCCCTCCGTAGCGGGGTTGACCGGGGAGCTGTTTTTT.

The chain has TRBV7-2 and TRBJ2-7, with 9 positions matching TRBD2. V trimming: 5 bases; J trimming: 2 bases; junction bases outside the gene matches: 10. In germline, CDR1 is SGHTA, CDR2 FQGNSA. The CDR3 is 16 residues long. The CDR3 DNA follows: TGTGCCAGCAGCCTCGCGGGGGGGGACCCCACCTACGAGCAGTACTTC. It specifies CASSLAGGDPTYEQYF.

This chain connects TRBV30 to TRBJ2-2, with a tentative D call TRBD1 (6 bases). Per germline, CDR1 GTSNPN and CDR2 SVGIG (reference sequence). The CDR3 has 14 amino acids. Trimming cost V 5 bases and J 3 bases, with 13 bases left between them. CDR3 sequence: CAWGAGTYTGELFF. The CDR3 region has the DNA TGTGCCTGGGGAGCCGGGACATACACCGGGGAGCTGTTTTTT.